The rows below give T cell receptor beta chains drawn from one sample of a study of T cell responses to AZD1222 COVID-19 vaccine. Sequencing was performed with immunoSEQ multiplex PCR; in TCRdb, only in-frame clones are kept and a portion is missing. The sample lists about 180,000 clones; about nine tenths were seen once. The sequencing used peripheral blood, collected 28 days after the second AZD1222 dose. The origin of the receptors is an adult who received the AZD1222 COVID-19 vaccine. Each CDR3 is given with its conserved first and last residue. D genes are given only for firm matches. The listing skips clone size in some rows; elsewhere it reads once, few, many or a size class.

- | TRBJ1-1 | TRBV27 | - | CASSFNRPNTEAFF | TGTGCCAGCAGTTTTAACAGGCCGAACACTGAAGCTTTCTTT
- | TRBJ2-7 | TRBV4-1 | - | CASSQDRGDYEQYF | TGCGCCAGCAGCCAAGATCGTGGGGATTACGAGCAGTACTTC
- | TRBJ1-2 | TRBV5-1 | - | CASSISGRSNYGYTF | TGCGCCAGCAGCATCTCGGGACGCTCTAACTATGGCTACACCTTC
TRBD1 | TRBJ1-2 | TRBV18 | - | CASSPTTGVYGYTF | TGTGCCAGCTCACCGACAACAGGGGTCTATGGCTACACCTTC
TRBD2 | TRBJ2-3 | TRBV24-1 | once | CATSTGTTSTDTQYF | TGTGCCACCAGTACCGGGACTACTAGCACAGATACGCAGTATTTT
- | TRBJ1-5 | TRBV7-6 | - | CASSLASGIDQPQHF | TGTGCCAGCAGCTTAGCTTCAGGGATCGATCAGCCCCAGCATTTT
- | TRBJ2-1 | TRBV19 | - | CASSIGVYNEQFF | TGTGCCAGTAGTATAGGAGTATACAATGAGCAGTTCTTC
- | TRBJ1-2 | TRBV10-3 | - | CAISEASYGYTF | TGTGCCATCAGTGAGGCAAGCTATGGCTACACCTTC
- | TRBJ2-7 | TRBV28 | - | CASSDAKTYEQYF | TGTGCCAGCAGTGACGCAAAGACCTACGAGCAGTACTTC
- | TRBJ2-2 | TRBV10-3 | - | CAISGGAGELFF | TGTGCCATCAGCGGGGGAGCCGGGGAGCTGTTTTTT
- | TRBJ1-2 | TRBV28 | - | CASSLFQNYGYTF | TGTGCCAGCAGTTTATTTCAGAACTATGGCTACACCTTC
TRBD1 | TRBJ1-2 | TRBV19 | - | CASSEQGNYGYTF | TGTGCCAGTAGTGAACAGGGGAACTATGGCTACACCTTC
- | TRBJ1-5 | TRBV4-2 | - | CASSQEQDNQPQHF | TGTGCCAGCAGCCAAGAACAGGACAATCAGCCCCAGCATTTT
- | TRBJ2-5 | TRBV5-5 | once | CASSLAGAGRQETQYF | TGTGCCAGCAGCTTGGCCGGAGCAGGCAGGCAAGAGACCCAGTACTTC
TRBD1 | TRBJ1-1 | TRBV18 | - | CASSYRGETEAFF | TGTGCCAGCTCATACAGGGGCGAGACTGAAGCTTTCTTT
TRBD2 | TRBJ2-1 | TRBV14 | - | CASSQDGTSGQFF | TGTGCCAGCAGCCAAGATGGGACTAGCGGACAGTTCTTC
- | TRBJ2-2 | TRBV5-1 | - | CASSSLGVANTGELFF | TGCGCCAGCAGCTCGCTTGGGGTAGCGAACACCGGGGAGCTGTTTTTT
- | TRBJ2-2 | TRBV7-2 | once | CASSLDVSGELFF | TGTGCCAGCAGCCTTGACGTTTCCGGGGAGCTGTTTTTT
TRBD2 | TRBJ2-3 | TRBV19 | - | CASSLSSGSDTQYF | TGTGCCAGTAGTCTCTCTAGCGGGAGTGATACGCAGTATTTT
- | TRBJ1-2 | TRBV12-3/TRBV12-4 | - | CASSFINYGYTF | TGTGCCAGCAGTTTTATCAACTATGGCTACACCTTC
TRBD1 | TRBJ2-7 | TRBV6-6 | - | CASSYSDRGYEQYF | TGTGCCAGCAGTTATTCGGACAGGGGCTACGAGCAGTACTTC
- | TRBJ2-1 | TRBV5-6 | - | CASSLPHPGQEQFF | TGTGCCAGCAGCCTCCCACACCCGGGACAAGAGCAGTTCTTC
- | TRBJ2-1 | TRBV28 | once | CASSLSEGPYNEQFF | TGTGCCAGCAGTTTATCCGAGGGACCATACAATGAGCAGTTCTTC
- | TRBJ1-1 | TRBV28 | - | CASSPPVLGDAFF | TGTGCCAGCAGTCCCCCCGTTTTGGGTGATGCTTTCTTT